These 23 T cell receptor beta chains originate from one sample sequenced in a study of T cells in localized non-small cell lung cancer. Produced via immunoSEQ multiplex PCR; TCRdb's table is partial and in-frame only. The sample carries some 20,000 clones, 75% to 90% recorded once. The sample was PBMCs, taken before any cancer treatment. Receptors were obtained from a man between 35 and 75 years old with stage II squamous cell lung carcinoma.

J is TRBJ2-2 and V is TRBV29-1, with D possibly being TRBD1 (5 bases). CDR3 length equals 14 residues. Germline values: CDR1 SQVTM, CDR2 ANQGSEA. V dropped 4 bases and J dropped 7 bases, with 16 bases sitting between them. The CDR3 loop is CSVVSEQRGGELFF. In nucleotides, the CDR3 is TGCAGCGTTGTGAGCGAACAAAGGGGCGGGGAGCTGTTTTTT.

This chain connects TRBV12-5 to TRBJ2-7, with D uncertain. Germline CDR1 LGHNT, CDR2 FRNRAP. V gave up 5 bases and J gave up 2 bases, with 4 bases separating them. The CDR3 contains 11 residues. CDR3 sequence (DNA): TGTGCTAGTGGTGCGGCCTACGAGCAGTACTTC. This codes for CASGAAYEQYF. The full variable domain, in which reference TRBV12-5 and TRBJ2-7 provide the parts outside the CDR3, is DARVTQTPRHKVTEMGQEVTMRCQPILGHNTVFWYRQTMMQGLELLAYFRNRAPLDDSGMPKDRFSAEMPDATLATLKIQPSEPRDSAVYFCASGAAYEQYFGPGTRLTVT.

The CDR3, as DNA: TGCAGCGTGGAGAGGGACGTCGACTCTGGGGCCAACGTCCTGACTTTC. This translates into CSVERDVDSGANVLTF. V usage is TRBV29-1 and J usage is TRBJ2-6, with D perhaps matching TRBD1 or TRBD2 (5 bases each). Germline CDR1 is SQVTM and CDR2 is ANQGSEA. The CDR3 loop spans 16 amino acids. Trimming left V 6 bases short and J 0 bases short, with 15 bases between.

This clone was counted a single time. CDR3 coding DNA: TGCGCCAGCAGCTTGGAAAACCTACCTATGCGGGAGACCCAGTACTTC. It translates to CASSLENLPMRETQYF. The V call is TRBV5-1, the J call TRBJ2-5; D is unclear. The CDR3 totals 16 residues. V lost 0 bases to trimming and J lost 5 bases, with 17 bases between them. In germline, CDR1 is SGHRS, CDR2 YFSETQ. Drawing the rest from reference TRBV5-1 and TRBJ2-5, the complete variable domain is KAGVTQTPRYLIKTRGQQVTLSCSPISGHRSVSWYQQTPGQGLQFLFEYFSETQRNKGNFPGRFSGRQFSNSRSEMNVSTLELGDSALYLCASSLENLPMRETQYFGPGTRLLVL.

The chain employs TRBV11-1 and TRBJ2-3, with a possible D match to TRBD2 (5 bases). Trimming shortened V by 4 bases and J by 4 bases, and 12 bases separated the two germline ends. The CDR3 consists of 14 residues. The germline CDR1 and CDR2 sequences are SGHAT and FQDESV (reference sequence). In nucleotides, the CDR3 is TGTGCCAGCAGCTCCCGGGGTGGCCCAGATACGCAGTATTTT. As protein: CASSSRGGPDTQYF. Complete variable domain (other parts from reference TRBV11-1 and TRBJ2-3): EAEVAQSPRYKITEKSQAVAFWCDPISGHATLYWYRQILGQGPELLVQFQDESVVDDSQLPKDRFSAERLKGVDSTLKIQPAELGDSAMYLCASSSRGGPDTQYFGPGTRLTVL.

The genes are TRBV9 and TRBJ2-7; D ambiguous. V was clipped by 0 bases and J by 3 bases, with 1 base between them. The CDR3 covers 11 residues. Per the germline V gene, CDR1 is SGDLS and CDR2 is YYNGEE. The CDR3 coding sequence is TGTGCCAGCAGCGTAGACTACGAGCAGTACTTC. Its protein is CASSVDYEQYF.

The rearrangement links TRBV7-9 to TRBJ1-2, with 8 nucleotides matching TRBD1. Germline V gene lookup returns CDR1 SEHNR and CDR2 FQNEAQ (reference sequence). The CDR3 contains 15 residues. The V gene end was trimmed by 5 bases and the J gene end by 2 bases; junction bases not matched to a gene: 7. The chain's CDR3 is CASSAGQGENYGYTF. The CDR3 DNA reads as TGTGCCAGCAGCGCTGGACAGGGAGAAAACTATGGCTACACCTTC.

The rearrangement uses TRBV5-6 and TRBJ1-1; 9 bases fit TRBD1. Per the germline V gene, CDR1 is SGHDT and CDR2 is YYEEEE. V was pared by 4 bases and J by 1 base, with 2 bases of the junction left unmatched. CDR3 size: 14 residues. CDR3 coding DNA: TGTGCCAGCAGCCCGACAGGGGGGAACACTGAAGCTTTCTTT. Residues: CASSPTGGNTEAFF. The entire variable domain, with the rest obtained from reference TRBV5-6 and TRBJ1-1, is as follows: DAGVTQSPTHLIKTRGQQVTLRCSPKSGHDTVSWYQQALGQGPQFIFQYYEEEERQRGNFPDRFSGHQFPNYSSELNVNALLLGDSALYLCASSPTGGNTEAFFGQGTRLTVV.

This sequence joins TRBV14 and TRBJ2-2, with a possible D match to TRBD1 (5 bases). The CDR3 totals 15 residues. Germline V gene data show CDR1 as SGHDN and CDR2 as FVKESK. V was clipped by 2 bases and J by 1 base, with 8 bases between them. The DNA for the CDR3 is TGTGCCAGCAGCCAATGGCAGGGGAACACCGGGGAGCTGTTTTTT. Amino acid sequence: CASSQWQGNTGELFF.

The chain employs TRBV2 and TRBJ1-2; 12 nucleotides match TRBD1. Per germline, CDR1 SNHLY and CDR2 FYNNEI. The CDR3 totals 13 residues. V lost 6 bases to trimming and J lost 11 bases; unmatched junction nucleotides: 7. The CDR3, as DNA: TGTGCCAGCAGATCTCGGGACAGGGGGCGGTACACCTTC. It specifies CASRSRDRGRYTF.

The gene calls are TRBV7-3 and TRBJ2-2; D not resolved. The CDR3 runs 12 residues. Trimming took 2 bases from V and 8 from J, leaving 6 bases between them. CDR1 is SGHTA and CDR2 is FQGTGA in the germline V gene. The CDR3 DNA reads as TGTGCCAGCAGCTTATTGTCGGGGGAGCTGTTTTTT. This gives the protein CASSLLSGELFF. Drawing the rest from reference TRBV7-3 and TRBJ2-2, the complete variable domain is GAGVSQTPSNKVTEKGKYVELRCDPISGHTALYWYRQSLGQGPEFLIYFQGTGAADDSGLPNDRFFAVRPEGSVSTLKIQRTERGDSAVYLCASSLLSGELFFGEGSRLTVL.

This clone was found once. This chain links TRBV11-3 with TRBJ2-1; D tentatively reads TRBD1 or TRBD2 (5 bases each). Germline V gene sequence: CDR1 SGHNT, CDR2 YENEEA. With 2 bases removed from V and 2 bases from J, the gap between germline ends came to 13 bases. The CDR3 length is 16 residues. The CDR3 sequence is CASSLSGTRAYNEQFF. The CDR3 DNA sequence: TGTGCCAGCAGCTTATCTGGGACCAGAGCCTACAATGAGCAGTTCTTC.

This sequence joins TRBV25-1 and TRBJ2-2; tentatively, D is TRBD2 (5 bases). Between the trimmed V and J ends, which lost 2 bases and 7 bases, there was a span of 14 bases. This CDR3 has 15 residues. Germline V gene data show CDR1 as MGHDK and CDR2 as SYGVNS. The chain's CDR3 is CASSEAGSGLGELFF. The CDR3 bases are TGTGCCAGCAGTGAAGCGGGTTCCGGGCTCGGGGAGCTGTTTTTT.

The rearrangement uses TRBV18 and TRBJ2-7; D might be TRBD2 (6 bases). Trimming pared 3 bases from V and 0 bases from J, leaving 12 bases between. CDR1 is KGHSH, CDR2 LQKENI, per germline. This CDR3 spans 15 amino acids. CDR3: CASSPSVSGSYEQYF. CDR3 DNA sequence: TGTGCCAGCTCACCCTCTGTTAGCGGCTCCTACGAGCAGTACTTC.

The chain has TRBV6-5 and TRBJ1-6; possible D gene TRBD1, 6 bases. V was shortened by 8 bases and J by 7 bases, with 18 bases between the two germline ends. The CDR3 covers 15 residues. CDR1 and CDR2 from the germline V gene are MNHEY and SVGAGI. The CDR3 nucleotides read TGTGCCAGCGCAGAATTTGACAGGTCCAATTCACCCCTCCACTTT. It is translated as CASAEFDRSNSPLHF.

The V gene is TRBV4-1, the J gene TRBJ2-1, with D possibly called TRBD1 or TRBD2 (5 bases each). Deletions cut 5 bases from V and 1 base from J, with 9 bases between. The CDR3 contains 14 residues. Looked up from germline, CDR1 is MGHRA and CDR2 is YSYEKL. This CDR3 is CASSLWGSYNEQFF. CDR3 DNA sequence: TGCGCCAGCAGCTTGTGGGGGTCCTACAATGAGCAGTTCTTC.

V gene TRBV30 combines with J gene TRBJ2-5; D is ambiguous. Per the germline V gene, CDR1 is GTSNPN and CDR2 is SVGIG (reference sequence). The ends were cut back, 2 bases at V and 5 bases at J, with 15 bases in the middle. CDR3 size: 14 residues. The CDR3 loop reads CAWSTGQVGETQYF. The CDR3 nucleotides read TGTGCCTGGAGTACGGGCCAGGTGGGGGAGACCCAGTACTTC. The full variable domain, in which reference TRBV30 and TRBJ2-5 provide the parts outside the CDR3, is SQTIHQWPATLVQPVGSPLSLECTVEGTSNPNLYWYRQAAGRGLQLLFYSVGIGQISSEVPQNLSASRPQDRQFILSSKKLLLSDSGFYLCAWSTGQVGETQYFGPGTRLLVL.

The J gene is TRBJ1-5, the V gene TRBV10-1; 10 bases are shared with TRBD1. In germline, CDR1 is WNHNN, CDR2 SYGVQD (reference sequence). The V gene end was trimmed by 10 bases and the J gene end by 4 bases; junction bases not matched to a gene: 4. The CDR3 has 13 residues. CDR3 DNA sequence: TGCGCCAAAAGGGACAGGGGAAATCAGCCCCAGCATTTT. It is translated as CAKRDRGNQPQHF.

This clone showed up just a few times. This chain joins TRBV13 and TRBJ2-7; 8 bases align to TRBD2. There are 15 residues in the CDR3. The germline V gene has CDR1 PRHDT and CDR2 FYEKMQ (reference sequence). V trimming: 5 bases; J trimming: 0 bases; junction bases outside the gene matches: 6. CDR3 sequence reads: CASSKPGLGSYEQYF. For the CDR3, the DNA is TGTGCCAGCAGCAAGCCGGGACTAGGCTCCTACGAGCAGTACTTC.

This chain connects TRBV5-1 to TRBJ2-5; D remains unclear. The CDR3 contains 14 residues. CDR1 and CDR2 from the germline V gene are SGHRS and YFSETQ. V dropped 0 bases and J dropped 6 bases, with 12 bases sitting between them. The CDR3 nucleotides read TGCGCCAGCAGCTTGGCTCTCCCAAGTCAGACCCAGTACTTC. It codes for CASSLALPSQTQYF.

V is TRBV11-3 and J is TRBJ2-2; the D gene is possibly TRBD2 (5 bases). The CDR3 runs 12 residues. The V end lost 7 bases, the J end lost 7 bases, and 10 bases lay between the germline ends. Germline-derived CDR1 and CDR2 are SGHNT and YENEEA. The DNA for the CDR3 is TGTGCCAGCACCGGGGTTCGCGGGGAGCTGTTTTTT. It codes for CASTGVRGELFF. Looking up the rest from reference TRBV11-3 and TRBJ2-2 gives the full variable domain: EAGVVQSPRYKIIEKKQPVAFWCNPISGHNTLYWYLQNLGQGPELLIRYENEEAVDDSQLPKDRFSAERLKGVDSTLKIQPAELGDSAVYLCASTGVRGELFFGEGSRLTVL.

The rearrangement joins TRBV5-5 to TRBJ1-5; D is possibly TRBD1 (5 bases). V shed 2 bases and J shed 6 bases, with 9 bases lying between them. The CDR3 is 13 amino acids. Germline V gives CDR1 SGHKS, CDR2 YYEKEE (reference sequence). The CDR3 loop reads CASSLGGTQPQHF. The DNA of the CDR3 is TGTGCCAGCAGCTTAGGAGGGACTCAGCCCCAGCATTTT.

J is TRBJ1-4 and V is TRBV5-6; no reliable D call. The V gene's germline CDR1 is SGHDT and CDR2 YYEEEE. CDR3 size: 15 residues. V was clipped by 0 bases and J by 4 bases, with 10 bases between them. The CDR3 region has the DNA TGTGCCAGCAGCTTGGTTGAGGGAAGTAATGAAAAACTGTTTTTT. Residues: CASSLVEGSNEKLFF.